Below, one T cell receptor beta chain is given with its context. The table came from immunoSEQ multiplex PCR; TCRdb's copy has only in-frame clones and leaves some out. The sample lists approximately 110,000 clones; 82% were seen once. The CDR3 runs 12 residues. V lost 1 base, J lost 5 bases, and 5 bases lay in between. Germline lookup yields CDR1 MNHEY and CDR2 SVGEGT. This record belongs to a study of T cell responses to AZD1222 COVID-19 vaccine. The material was peripheral blood, obtained on day 0 of AZD1222 vaccination. This TCR was recovered from an adult in good health. The rearrangement joins TRBV6-2 or TRBV6-3 to TRBJ1-2; D call uncertain. CDR3 sequence: CASSYLGYGYTF. CDR3 in DNA: TGTGCCAGCAGTTACTTAGGATATGGCTACACCTTC.